This TCR beta chain was captured by sequencing in a study of OX40 agonist ivuxolimab in advanced cancers. Germline assignment: CDR1 MNHEY and CDR2 SMNVEV (reference sequence). CDR3 length equals 16 residues. Deletions cut 3 bases from V and 1 base from J, with 16 bases between. Here immunoSEQ multiplex PCR was the method, and the copy in TCRdb shows in-frame clones only, minus some. The sample contains over 80,000 clones, approximately 91% of which appear only once. Sequenced here: CD4+ or CD8+ T cells sorted from blood, sampled in a trial of the OX40 agonist ivuxolimab. The gene calls are TRBV27 and TRBJ2-7, with D maybe TRBD2 (6 bases). The TCR originated in an adult with an advanced solid tumor such as melanoma, head and neck, liver or kidney cancer. CDR3 in DNA: TGTGCCAGCAGTTTTAAGGCGGGGATAACTTCCTACGAGCAGTACTTC. Protein: CASSFKAGITSYEQYF.